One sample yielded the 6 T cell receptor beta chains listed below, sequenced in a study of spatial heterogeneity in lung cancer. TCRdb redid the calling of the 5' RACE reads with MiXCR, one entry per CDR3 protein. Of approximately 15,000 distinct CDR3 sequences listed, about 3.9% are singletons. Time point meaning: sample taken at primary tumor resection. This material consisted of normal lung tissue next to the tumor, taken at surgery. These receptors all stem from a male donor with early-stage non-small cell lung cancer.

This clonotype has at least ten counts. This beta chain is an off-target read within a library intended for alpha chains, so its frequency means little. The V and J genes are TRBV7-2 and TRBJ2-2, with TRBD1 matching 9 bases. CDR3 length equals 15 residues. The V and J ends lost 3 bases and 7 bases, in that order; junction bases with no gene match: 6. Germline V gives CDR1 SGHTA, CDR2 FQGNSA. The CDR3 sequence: CASSLDRGFGGELFF. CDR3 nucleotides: TGTGCCAGCAGCTTGGACAGGGGTTTTGGCGGGGAGCTGTTTTTT.

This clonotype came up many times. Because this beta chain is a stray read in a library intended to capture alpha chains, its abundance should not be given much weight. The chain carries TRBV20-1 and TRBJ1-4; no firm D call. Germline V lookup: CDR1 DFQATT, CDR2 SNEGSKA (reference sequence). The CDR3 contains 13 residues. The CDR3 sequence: CSALWSTNEKLFF. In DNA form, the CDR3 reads TGCAGCGCTCTTTGGTCAACTAATGAAAAACTGTTTTTT.

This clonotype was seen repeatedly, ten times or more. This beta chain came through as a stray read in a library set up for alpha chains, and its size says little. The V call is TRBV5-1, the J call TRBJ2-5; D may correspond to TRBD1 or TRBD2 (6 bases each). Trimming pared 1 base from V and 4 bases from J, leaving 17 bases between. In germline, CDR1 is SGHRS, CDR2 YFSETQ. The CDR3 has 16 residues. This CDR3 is CASSLMAAEGGETQYF. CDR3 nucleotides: TGCGCCAGCAGCTTGATGGCAGCGGAGGGGGGAGAGACCCAGTACTTC.

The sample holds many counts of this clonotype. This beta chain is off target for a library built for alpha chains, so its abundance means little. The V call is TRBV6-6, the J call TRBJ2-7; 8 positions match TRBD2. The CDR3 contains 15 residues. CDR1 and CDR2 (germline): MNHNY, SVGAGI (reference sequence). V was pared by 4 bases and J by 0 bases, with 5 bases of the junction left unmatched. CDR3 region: CASSSTSGASYEQYF. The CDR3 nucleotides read TGTGCCAGCAGTTCAACTAGCGGAGCCTCCTACGAGCAGTACTTC.

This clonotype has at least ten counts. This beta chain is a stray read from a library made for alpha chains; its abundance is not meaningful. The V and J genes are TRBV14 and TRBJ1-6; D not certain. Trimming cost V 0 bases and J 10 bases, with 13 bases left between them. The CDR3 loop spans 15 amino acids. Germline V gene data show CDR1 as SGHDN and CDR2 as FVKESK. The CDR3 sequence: CASSQERVAGSPLHF. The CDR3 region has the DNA TGTGCCAGCAGCCAAGAACGGGTTGCGGGATCACCCCTCCACTTT.

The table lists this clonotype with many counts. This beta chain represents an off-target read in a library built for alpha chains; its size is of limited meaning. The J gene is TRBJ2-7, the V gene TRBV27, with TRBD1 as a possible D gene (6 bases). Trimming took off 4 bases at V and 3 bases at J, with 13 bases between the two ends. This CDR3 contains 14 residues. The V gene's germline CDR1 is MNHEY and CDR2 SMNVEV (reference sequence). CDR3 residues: CASSSGTLVYEQYF. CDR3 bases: TGTGCCAGCAGTTCCGGGACATTAGTCTACGAGCAGTACTTC.